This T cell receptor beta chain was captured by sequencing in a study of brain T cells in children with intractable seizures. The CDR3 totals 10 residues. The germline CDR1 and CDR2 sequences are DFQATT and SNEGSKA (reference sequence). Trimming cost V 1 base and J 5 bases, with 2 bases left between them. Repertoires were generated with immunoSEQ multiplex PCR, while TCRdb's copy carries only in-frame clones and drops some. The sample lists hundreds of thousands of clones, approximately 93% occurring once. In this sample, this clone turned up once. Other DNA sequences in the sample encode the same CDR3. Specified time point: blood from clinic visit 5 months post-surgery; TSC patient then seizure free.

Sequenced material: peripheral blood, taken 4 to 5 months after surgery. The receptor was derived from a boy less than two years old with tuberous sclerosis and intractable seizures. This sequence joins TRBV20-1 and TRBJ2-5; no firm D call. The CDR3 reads CSARGETQYF. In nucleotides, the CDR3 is TGCAGTGCTAGAGGGGAGACCCAGTACTTC.